Listed below are T cell receptor beta chains from one sample, sequenced in a study of T cells expressing NK-cell markers. Reprocessing the 5' RACE reads, TCRdb reports a single entry for every CDR3 protein and omits DNA. This sample lists 400,000 or so distinct CDR3 sequences; its ten largest clones have about 10%. Sequencing was done on a sample of blood T cells: a sorted CD56 or NKG2C T cell subset, CD4+ or CD8+ T cells, or bulk PBMC T cells (not recorded which). The receptors were sampled from a woman between 50 and 59 years old in good health. CDR3s include the opening cysteine and the closing phenylalanine or tryptophan.

J gene: TRBJ1-1; V gene: TRBV5-1; CDR3 protein: CASSWGPPWNTEAFF
J gene: TRBJ2-5; V gene: TRBV7-9; CDR3 protein: CASSSSLDSQETQYF
J gene: TRBJ2-1; V gene: TRBV4-1; CDR3 protein: CASSQGGDRPNNEQFF
J gene: TRBJ2-3; V gene: TRBV7-8; CDR3 protein: CASSLGLEGPDTQYF
J gene: TRBJ2-1; V gene: TRBV20-1; CDR3 protein: CSARPQGQGYEQFF
J gene: TRBJ2-7; V gene: TRBV3-1; CDR3 protein: CASSPSGKASYEQYF
J gene: TRBJ2-2; V gene: TRBV6-2/TRBV6-3; CDR3 protein: CASSYSPRRTSGRATGELFF
J gene: TRBJ1-1; V gene: TRBV27; CDR3 protein: CASTPRRGGVTEAFF
J gene: TRBJ1-6; V gene: TRBV6-1; CDR3 protein: CASSVRGGSPLHF
J gene: TRBJ2-3; V gene: TRBV3-1; CDR3 protein: CASREITDTQYF
J gene: TRBJ2-1; V gene: TRBV6-5; CDR3 protein: CASSSAAREQFF
J gene: TRBJ2-2; V gene: TRBV5-1; CDR3 protein: CASSQIGVSGELFF
J gene: TRBJ1-1; V gene: TRBV20-1; CDR3 protein: CSARRGWGLNEAFF
J gene: TRBJ2-2; V gene: TRBV3-1; CDR3 protein: CASSQDWPSGNTGELFF
J gene: TRBJ2-4; V gene: TRBV7-9; CDR3 protein: CASSYRTSGHKNIQYF
J gene: TRBJ2-1; V gene: TRBV5-1; CDR3 protein: CASSVPGTSGGEQFF
J gene: TRBJ2-3; V gene: TRBV18; CDR3 protein: CASSPIPISGRSTDTQYF
J gene: TRBJ1-1; V gene: TRBV3-1; CDR3 protein: CASSQTRHPEAFF
J gene: TRBJ1-1; V gene: TRBV4-1; CDR3 protein: CASRGRDREAFF
J gene: TRBJ2-1; V gene: TRBV5-1; CDR3 protein: CASSRSGRALYEQFF
J gene: TRBJ2-5; V gene: TRBV5-1; CDR3 protein: CASTLRGDETQYF
J gene: TRBJ2-2; V gene: TRBV6-5; CDR3 protein: CASRRTGQGAPTGELFF
J gene: TRBJ2-2; V gene: TRBV5-1; CDR3 protein: CASSLVRPGRTGELFF
J gene: TRBJ1-6; V gene: TRBV4-1; CDR3 protein: CASSEGTPNSPLHF
J gene: TRBJ2-1; V gene: TRBV7-9; CDR3 protein: CASSPVAGGLSPQFF
J gene: TRBJ2-3; V gene: TRBV2; CDR3 protein: CASSEGRALFGTDTQYF
J gene: TRBJ2-5; V gene: TRBV27; CDR3 protein: CASSTLAGVGKETQYF
J gene: TRBJ2-3; V gene: TRBV27; CDR3 protein: CASSLFGTDTQYF
J gene: TRBJ2-4; V gene: TRBV7-8; CDR3 protein: CASSEQASGRAVKNIQYF
J gene: TRBJ1-6; V gene: TRBV5-1; CDR3 protein: CASSPGPGGSPLHF
J gene: TRBJ2-1; V gene: TRBV10-2; CDR3 protein: CASSESRQRDEQFF
J gene: TRBJ2-1; V gene: TRBV29-1; CDR3 protein: CSVGQISYNEQFF
J gene: TRBJ1-2; V gene: TRBV5-1; CDR3 protein: CASSLEGDASSGYTF
J gene: TRBJ1-4; V gene: TRBV11-3; CDR3 protein: CASSTSEAPNEELFF
J gene: TRBJ2-1; V gene: TRBV5-1; CDR3 protein: CASSLALDTSGIYNEQFF
J gene: TRBJ2-7; V gene: TRBV6-2/TRBV6-3; CDR3 protein: CASSPVGLAGVFEQYF
J gene: TRBJ2-1; V gene: TRBV3-1; CDR3 protein: CASASSGRAGEQFF
J gene: TRBJ2-3; V gene: TRBV11-2; CDR3 protein: CASSLVDYTDTQYF
J gene: TRBJ2-3; V gene: TRBV7-8; CDR3 protein: CASSSYVGGGRAADTQYF